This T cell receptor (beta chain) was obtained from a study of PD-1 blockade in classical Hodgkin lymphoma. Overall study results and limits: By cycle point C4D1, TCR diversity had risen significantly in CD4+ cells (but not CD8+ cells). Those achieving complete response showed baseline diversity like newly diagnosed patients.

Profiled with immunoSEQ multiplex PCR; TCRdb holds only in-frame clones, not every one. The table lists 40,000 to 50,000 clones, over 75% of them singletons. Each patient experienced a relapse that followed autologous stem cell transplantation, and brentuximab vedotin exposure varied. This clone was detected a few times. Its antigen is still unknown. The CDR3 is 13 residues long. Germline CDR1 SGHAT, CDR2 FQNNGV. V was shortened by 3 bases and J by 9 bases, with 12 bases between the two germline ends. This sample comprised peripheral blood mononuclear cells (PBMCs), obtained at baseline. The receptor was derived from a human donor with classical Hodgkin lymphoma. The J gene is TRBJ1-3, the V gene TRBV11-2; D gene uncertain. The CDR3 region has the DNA TGTGCCAGCAGCTTCTTTAGAGATTCCACCATATATTTT. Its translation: CASSFFRDSTIYF.